Listed below are T cell receptor beta chains from one sample, sequenced in a study of beta chain features in type 1 diabetes. The data were produced by immunoSEQ multiplex PCR, yet TCRdb's version contains in-frame clones alone and is incomplete. The sample contains roughly 340,000 clones, over 9.5% of which appear only once. Material: naive CD4+ T cells from blood. The source of these receptors is a woman aged 18-29 years with type 1 diabetes. Each CDR3 is given with its conserved first and last residue. D genes are given only for firm matches. Clone size is given for some rows only: seen once, a few or many times, or a class if the clone is expanded.

V gene	clone size	J gene	CDR3 length	D gene	CDR3 DNA	CDR3 protein
TRBV12-2	few	TRBJ2-5	16	-	TGTGCAAGTCGCTTATTCAGGGGGACGGAAAAAGAGACCCAGTACTTC	CASRLFRGTEKETQYF
TRBV9	-	TRBJ1-1	15	TRBD1	TGTGCCAGCAGCGTAGGTGGGGACAGGGCCTCTGAAGCTTTCTTT	CASSVGGDRASEAFF
TRBV6-5	-	TRBJ1-1	12	-	TGTGCCAGCAGCCCCAGGCGGGGTGAAGCTTTCTTT	CASSPRRGEAFF
TRBV5-1	-	TRBJ2-5	12	-	TGCGCCAGCATGTTGACGGGAGAGACCCAGTACTTC	CASMLTGETQYF
TRBV19	-	TRBJ2-7	13	TRBD1	TGTGCCAGTAGTACCGGGACAGCGGAAGAGCAGTACTTC	CASSTGTAEEQYF
TRBV11-2	-	TRBJ2-7	18	TRBD2	TGTGCCAGCAGCCCACCCGGGGGGGGCCAGACACTGAGGCTCGAGCAGTACTTC	CASSPPGGGQTLRLEQYF
TRBV28	-	TRBJ2-2	15	TRBD1	TGTGCCAGCCTTCCGGGACAGATAAACACCGGGGAGCTGTTTTTT	CASLPGQINTGELFF
TRBV7-2	few	TRBJ2-3	14	TRBD2	TGTGCCAGCAGCCCGGGACTAGGCCCAGATACGCAGTATTTT	CASSPGLGPDTQYF
TRBV11-2	-	TRBJ2-2	13	-	TGTGCCAGCAGCTTTATTGACACCGGGGAGCTGTTTTTT	CASSFIDTGELFF
TRBV4-3	-	TRBJ2-1	17	TRBD2	TGCGCCAGCAGCCTCCGGCTTCGGCTAGCGGAAACCAATGAGCAGTTCTTC	CASSLRLRLAETNEQFF
TRBV2	few	TRBJ2-2	14	-	TGTGCCAGCAGTCGAATAGGGGTTACCGGGGAGCTGTTTTTT	CASSRIGVTGELFF
TRBV6-5	-	TRBJ2-7	15	-	TGTGCCAGCACCTGGACAAGTAAAAGTGGATACGAGCAGTACTTC	CASTWTSKSGYEQYF
TRBV6-6	few	TRBJ1-5	13	TRBD1	TGTGCCAGCAGCTGGACAGGGAGGCAGCCCCAGCATTTT	CASSWTGRQPQHF
TRBV28	-	TRBJ2-7	14	-	TGTGCCAGCACCCATGGGACACCTTTCTACGAGCAGTACTTC	CASTHGTPFYEQYF
TRBV28	few	TRBJ2-7	16	-	TGTGCCAGCAGTTTATTGTCTCGAGGGGGTCCGAACGAGCAGTACTTC	CASSLLSRGGPNEQYF
TRBV19	few	TRBJ1-5	13	-	TGTGCCAGTGCAGATATCAGCAATCAGCCCCAGCATTTT	CASADISNQPQHF
TRBV7-2	-	TRBJ1-5	15	-	TGTGCCAGCAGTGTAGGGCAGGGAACGTTTCAGCCCCAGCATTTT	CASSVGQGTFQPQHF
TRBV2	-	TRBJ1-5	13	-	TGTGCCAGCACCCAGGTCTCCAATCAGCCCCAGCATTTT	CASTQVSNQPQHF
TRBV29-1	few	TRBJ2-1	15	-	TGCAGCGTTGGTGGAGCTACCTCATACTACAATGAGCAGTTCTTC	CSVGGATSYYNEQFF
TRBV30	-	TRBJ2-6	13	-	TGTGCCTGGGGTAGCTCTGGGGCCAACGTCCTGACTTTC	CAWGSSGANVLTF